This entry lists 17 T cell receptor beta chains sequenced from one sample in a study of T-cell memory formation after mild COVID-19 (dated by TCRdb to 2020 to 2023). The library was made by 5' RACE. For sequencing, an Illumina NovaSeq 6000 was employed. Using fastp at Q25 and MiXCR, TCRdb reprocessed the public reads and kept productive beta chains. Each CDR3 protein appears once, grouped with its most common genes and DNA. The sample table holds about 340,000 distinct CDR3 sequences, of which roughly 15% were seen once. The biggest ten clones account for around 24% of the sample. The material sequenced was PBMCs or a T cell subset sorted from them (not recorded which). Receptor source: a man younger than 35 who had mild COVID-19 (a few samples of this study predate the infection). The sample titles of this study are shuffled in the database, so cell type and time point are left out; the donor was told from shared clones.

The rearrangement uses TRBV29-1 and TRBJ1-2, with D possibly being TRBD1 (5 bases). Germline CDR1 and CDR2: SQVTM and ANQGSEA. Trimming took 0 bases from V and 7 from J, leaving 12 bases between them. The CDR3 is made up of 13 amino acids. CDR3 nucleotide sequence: TGCAGCGTTGAAGATCGGGGCCGTGCTGGCTACACCTTC. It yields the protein CSVEDRGRAGYTF.

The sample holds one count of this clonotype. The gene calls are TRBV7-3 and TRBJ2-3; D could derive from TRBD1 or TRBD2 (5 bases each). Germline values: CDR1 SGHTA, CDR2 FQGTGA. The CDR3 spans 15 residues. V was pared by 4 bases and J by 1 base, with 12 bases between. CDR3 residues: CASSSGTGRTDTQYF. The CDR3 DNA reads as TGTGCCAGCAGCTCAGGGACCGGACGCACAGATACGCAGTATTTT.

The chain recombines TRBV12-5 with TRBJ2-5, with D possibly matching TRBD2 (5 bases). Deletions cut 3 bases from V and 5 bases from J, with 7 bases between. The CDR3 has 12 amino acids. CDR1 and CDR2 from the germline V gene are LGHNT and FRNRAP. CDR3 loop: CASGFWEETQYF. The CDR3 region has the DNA TGTGCTAGTGGTTTTTGGGAGGAGACCCAGTACTTC. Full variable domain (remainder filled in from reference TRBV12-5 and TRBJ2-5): DARVTQTPRHKVTEMGQEVTMRCQPILGHNTVFWYRQTMMQGLELLAYFRNRAPLDDSGMPKDRFSAEMPDATLATLKIQPSEPRDSAVYFCASGFWEETQYFGPGTRLLVL.

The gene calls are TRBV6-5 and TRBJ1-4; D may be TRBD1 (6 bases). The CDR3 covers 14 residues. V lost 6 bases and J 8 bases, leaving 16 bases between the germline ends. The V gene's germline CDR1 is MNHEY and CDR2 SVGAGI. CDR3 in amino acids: CASSNRASREKLFF. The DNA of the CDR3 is TGTGCCAGCAGCAACAGGGCCTCGAGGGAAAAACTGTTTTTT.

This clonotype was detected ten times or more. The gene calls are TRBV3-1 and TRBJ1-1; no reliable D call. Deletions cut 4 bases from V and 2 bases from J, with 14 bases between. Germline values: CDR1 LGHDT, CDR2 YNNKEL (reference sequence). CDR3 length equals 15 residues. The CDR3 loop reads CASSPGFGFNTEAFF. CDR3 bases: TGTGCCAGCAGCCCTGGATTTGGATTTAACACTGAAGCTTTCTTT.

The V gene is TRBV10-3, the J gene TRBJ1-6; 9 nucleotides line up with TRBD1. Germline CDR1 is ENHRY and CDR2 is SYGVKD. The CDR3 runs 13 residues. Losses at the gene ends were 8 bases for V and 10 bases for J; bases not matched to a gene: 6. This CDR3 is CAIQGQGESPLHF. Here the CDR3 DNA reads TGTGCCATCCAGGGACAGGGCGAGTCACCCCTCCACTTT.

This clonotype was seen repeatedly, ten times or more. The DNA for the CDR3 is TGTGCCAGCAGTTACTCGCAGGGTACTGGAAAGACCCAGTACTTC. Translating gives CASSYSQGTGKTQYF. V and J are TRBV6-6 and TRBJ2-5; weak D call: TRBD1 (5 bases). From germline, CDR1 is MNHNY and CDR2 SVGAGI (reference sequence). This CDR3 has 15 residues. The V and J ends lost 0 bases and 6 bases respectively, with 14 bases between them.

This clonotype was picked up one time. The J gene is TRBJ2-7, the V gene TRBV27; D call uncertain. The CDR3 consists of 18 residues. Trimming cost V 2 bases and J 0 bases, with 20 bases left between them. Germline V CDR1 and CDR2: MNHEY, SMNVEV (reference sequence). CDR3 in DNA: TGTGCCAGCAGTTTACGAGCACGTCATCCAGATTACTCCTACGAGCAGTACTTC. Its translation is CASSLRARHPDYSYEQYF.

This CDR3 reads CASSLAIFYTF. The CDR3 nucleotides are TGTGCCAGCAGCTTAGCGATTTTTTACACCTTC. The chain links TRBV7-2 to TRBJ1-2; D gene unclear. The CDR3 covers 11 residues. Trimming left V 0 bases short and J 11 bases short, with 7 bases between. Germline CDR1 SGHTA, CDR2 FQGNSA.

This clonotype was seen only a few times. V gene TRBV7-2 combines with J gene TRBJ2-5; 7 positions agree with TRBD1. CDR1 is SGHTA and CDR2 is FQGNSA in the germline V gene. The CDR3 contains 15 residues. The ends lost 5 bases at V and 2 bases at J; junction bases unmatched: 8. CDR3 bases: TGTGCCAGCAGCCCCGGGGACAGAAAACAAGAGACCCAGTACTTC. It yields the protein CASSPGDRKQETQYF.

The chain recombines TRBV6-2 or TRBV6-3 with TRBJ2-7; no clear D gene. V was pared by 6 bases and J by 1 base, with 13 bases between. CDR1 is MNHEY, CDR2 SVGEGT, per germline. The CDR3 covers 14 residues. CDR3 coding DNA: TGTGCCAGCAGCTTGGACGGTATGTCCTACGAGCAGTACTTC. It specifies CASSLDGMSYEQYF.

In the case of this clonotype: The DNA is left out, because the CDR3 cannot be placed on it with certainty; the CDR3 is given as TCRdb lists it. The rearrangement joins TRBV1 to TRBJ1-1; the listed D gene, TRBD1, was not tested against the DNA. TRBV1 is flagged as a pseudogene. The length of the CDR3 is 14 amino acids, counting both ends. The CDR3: CTSSQVGEGTEAFF.

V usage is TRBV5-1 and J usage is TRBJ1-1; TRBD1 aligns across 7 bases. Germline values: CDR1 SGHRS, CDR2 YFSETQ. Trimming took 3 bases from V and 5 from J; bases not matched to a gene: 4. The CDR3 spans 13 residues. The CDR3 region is CASSSDRATEAFF. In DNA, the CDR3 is TGCGCCAGCAGCTCCGACAGGGCTACTGAAGCTTTCTTT.

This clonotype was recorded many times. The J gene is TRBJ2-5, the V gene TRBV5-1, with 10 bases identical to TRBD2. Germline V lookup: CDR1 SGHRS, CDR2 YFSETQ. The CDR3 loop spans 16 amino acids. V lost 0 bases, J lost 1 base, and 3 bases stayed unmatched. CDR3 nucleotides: TGCGCCAGCAGCTTGGGGACTAGCGGCTTCCAAGAGACCCAGTACTTC. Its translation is CASSLGTSGFQETQYF.

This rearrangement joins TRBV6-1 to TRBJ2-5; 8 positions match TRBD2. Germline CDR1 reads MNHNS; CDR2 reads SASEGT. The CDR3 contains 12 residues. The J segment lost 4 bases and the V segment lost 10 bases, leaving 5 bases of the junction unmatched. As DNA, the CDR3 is TGTGCCATCGCCCGGGGGGGAGAGACCCAGTACTTC. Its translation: CAIARGGETQYF.

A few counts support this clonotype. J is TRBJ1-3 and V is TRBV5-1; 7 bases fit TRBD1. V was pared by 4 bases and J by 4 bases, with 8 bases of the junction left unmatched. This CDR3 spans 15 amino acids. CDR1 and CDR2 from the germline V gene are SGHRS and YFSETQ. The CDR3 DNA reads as TGCGCCAGCAGCCCGGGCAGGGGGGAAGGAAACACCATATATTTT. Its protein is CASSPGRGEGNTIYF. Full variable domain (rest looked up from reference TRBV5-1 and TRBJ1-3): KAGVTQTPRYLIKTRGQQVTLSCSPISGHRSVSWYQQTPGQGLQFLFEYFSETQRNKGNFPGRFSGRQFSNSRSEMNVSTLELGDSALYLCASSPGRGEGNTIYFGEGSWLTVV.

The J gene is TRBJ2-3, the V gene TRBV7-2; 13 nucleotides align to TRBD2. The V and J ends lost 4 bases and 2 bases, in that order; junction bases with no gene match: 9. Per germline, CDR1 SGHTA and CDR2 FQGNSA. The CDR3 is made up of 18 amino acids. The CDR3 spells CASSYTGLAGPLTDTQYF. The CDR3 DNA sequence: TGTGCCAGCAGCTACACGGGACTAGCGGGACCCCTCACAGATACGCAGTATTTT.